The 25 T cell receptor beta chains presented below share a single source sample, sequenced in a study of blood T cell repertoires in COVID-19. Libraries were prepared by immunoSEQ multiplex PCR; TCRdb keeps only in-frame clonotypes and omits some of them. The sample consists of some 220,000 clones, 83% of them appearing once. The specimen was peripheral blood. These receptors all come from a woman aged 30 to 39 with COVID-19, enrolled during active disease.

A few counts support this clone. At one end the junction does not follow the germline gene, possibly because of a read error. The chain uses TRBV5-6 and TRBJ2-1; no definite D call. The CDR3 extends over 11 amino acids. CDR1 and CDR2 (germline): SGHDT, YYEEEE. In DNA, the CDR3 is TGTGCCAGCAGCTCCTCCAATGAGCAGTTCTTC. It encodes CASSSSNEQFF.

V is TRBV28 and J is TRBJ1-2; possibly TRBD1 for D (5 bases). Germline CDR1 is MDHEN and CDR2 is SYDVKM. There are 15 residues in the CDR3. Trimming took off 1 base at V and 8 bases at J, with 17 bases between the two ends. CDR3 bases: TGTGCCAGCAGTTTATTGCCCGGACAATCTCGGGGCTACACCTTC. Amino acid sequence: CASSLLPGQSRGYTF.

The chain combines TRBV2 with TRBJ1-2, with D maybe TRBD1 (6 bases). The CDR3 is 15 residues long. V lost 6 bases, J lost 0 bases, and 14 bases lay in between. Germline lookup yields CDR1 SNHLY and CDR2 FYNNEI. CDR3: CASSPDRTPNYGYTF. CDR3 bases: TGTGCCAGCAGCCCCGACAGGACTCCTAACTATGGCTACACCTTC.

V gene TRBV2 combines with J gene TRBJ2-1; D ambiguous. With 4 bases removed from V and 12 bases from J, the gap between germline ends came to 13 bases. The germline gives CDR1 SNHLY, CDR2 FYNNEI. The CDR3 sequence is 12 residues long. The CDR3 here is CASSAVGLGQFF. The CDR3 region has the DNA TGTGCCAGCAGTGCGGTGGGCTTAGGGCAGTTCTTC. Looking up the rest from reference TRBV2 and TRBJ2-1 gives the full variable domain: EPEVTQTPSHQVTQMGQEVILRCVPISNHLYFYWYRQILGQKVEFLVSFYNNEISEKSEIFDDQFSVERPDGSNFTLKIRSTKLEDSAMYFCASSAVGLGQFFGPGTRLTVL.

CDR3 nucleotide sequence: TGTGCCACCACCTTAATGCGGGGGGCGAACCAGCCCCAGCATTTT. This gives the protein CATTLMRGANQPQHF. The chain is built from TRBV15 and TRBJ1-5, with D possibly matching TRBD1 (6 bases). The germline V gene has CDR1 LNHNV and CDR2 YYDKDF (reference sequence). The CDR3 sequence is 15 residues long. The V gene lost 7 bases and the J gene lost 7 bases, with 20 bases spanning the gap.

The chain has TRBV30 and TRBJ1-4; perhaps TRBD1 as D (6 bases). Germline CDR1 is GTSNPN and CDR2 is SVGIG (reference sequence). The CDR3 contains 14 residues. V dropped 3 bases and J dropped 5 bases, with 13 bases sitting between them. The CDR3 here is CAWRRPRGNEKLFF. As DNA, the CDR3 is TGTGCCTGGAGAAGGCCCAGGGGAAATGAAAAACTGTTTTTT.

The genes are TRBV28 and TRBJ2-1, with D perhaps matching TRBD2 (5 bases). Germline CDR1 reads MDHEN; CDR2 reads SYDVKM. This CDR3 comprises 16 residues. Trimming stripped 5 bases from V and 3 bases from J, with 17 bases between. CDR3 coding DNA: TGTGCCAGCAGTCCGAGTTCCACGGGAAGCTACAATGAGCAGTTCTTC. This encodes CASSPSSTGSYNEQFF.

The chain links TRBV7-9 to TRBJ2-3, with 8 bases matching TRBD2. Germline V gene data show CDR1 as SEHNR and CDR2 as FQNEAQ (reference sequence). V trimming: 7 bases; J trimming: 4 bases; junction bases outside the gene matches: 10. The CDR3 totals 15 residues. The CDR3 is CASNPGRGNADTQYF. Written as DNA, the CDR3 is TGTGCCAGCAACCCCGGGAGGGGGAATGCAGATACGCAGTATTTT.

Comments on this clone: This specimen includes other DNA sequences encoding the same CDR3. The J gene is TRBJ2-3, the V gene TRBV7-2; TRBD1 is a possible D gene (7 bases). V lost 6 bases, J lost 3 bases, and 13 bases lay in between. Germline V gene data show CDR1 as SGHTA and CDR2 as FQGNSA. This CDR3 has 14 amino acids. CDR3 nucleotides: TGTGCCAGCAGTCTTTCAGGGGGGACAGATACGCAGTATTTT. The encoded protein is CASSLSGGTDTQYF.

The rearrangement links TRBV3-1 (or the pseudogene TRBV3-2) to TRBJ1-2; a possible D gene is TRBD1 (5 bases). The CDR3 sequence is 13 residues long. CDR1 and CDR2 (germline): LGHDT, YNNKEL (reference sequence). Between the trimmed V and J ends, which lost 4 bases and 6 bases, there was a span of 12 bases. CDR3 loop: CASSLLRGDGYTF. The CDR3 DNA reads TGTGCCAGCAGCCTCCTACGGGGGGATGGCTACACCTTC.

With respect to this clone: At the DNA level, this CDR3 is encoded by other sequences in the same sample as well. The chain uses TRBV6-2 or TRBV6-3 and TRBJ2-1, with 7 nucleotides matching TRBD2. CDR1 is MNHEY and CDR2 is SVGEGT in the germline V gene. The CDR3 is 15 residues long. After removal of 3 bases from V and 0 bases from J, the junction contained 2 bases not matched to a gene. CDR3 sequence: CASSYGGSSYNEQFF. CDR3 sequence (DNA): TGTGCCAGCAGTTATGGCGGGAGCTCCTACAATGAGCAGTTCTTC.

This chain joins TRBV5-1 and TRBJ1-2, with TRBD1 identical over 10 bases. This CDR3 region has 14 residues. CDR1 and CDR2 from the germline V gene are SGHRS and YFSETQ. The trim removed 0 bases at V and 13 bases at J, leaving 9 bases unmatched. CDR3 sequence (DNA): TGCGCCAGCAGCTTGGAGGGACAGGGGCTGACCTGCACCTTC. This encodes CASSLEGQGLTCTF.

This chain uses TRBV6-2 or TRBV6-3 with TRBJ2-3, with D hard to call. The CDR3 is made up of 13 amino acids. Trimming cost V 5 bases and J 8 bases, with 14 bases left between them. The germline gives CDR1 MNHEY, CDR2 SVGEGT. DNA for the CDR3: TGTGCCAGCAGTGGCCTAGAATACGGTACGCAGTATTTT. As protein: CASSGLEYGTQYF.

This clone has just a few counts. The CDR3 sequence: CASSIGGRATETQYF. CDR3 nucleotides: TGTGCCAGTAGTATTGGGGGGAGGGCCACAGAGACCCAGTACTTC. This chain joins TRBV19 and TRBJ2-5; 7 nucleotides line up with TRBD2. Trimming removed 3 bases from V and 4 bases from J; junction bases left unmatched: 8. Germline V CDR1 and CDR2: LNHDA, SQIVND (reference sequence). The CDR3 is made up of 15 amino acids.

The chain carries TRBV7-3 and TRBJ2-1; 7 bases are shared with TRBD1. The CDR3 covers 15 residues. J was trimmed by 2 bases and V by 5 bases; bases with no gene match: 6. CDR1 is SGHTA, CDR2 FQGTGA, per germline. The CDR3 spells CASSATGAAYNEQFF. Written as DNA, the CDR3 is TGTGCCAGCAGCGCTACAGGGGCCGCCTACAATGAGCAGTTCTTC.

V and J are TRBV27 and TRBJ1-5, with 10 bases that match TRBD1. Germline V gene lookup returns CDR1 MNHEY and CDR2 SMNVEV (reference sequence). The CDR3 has 19 amino acids. Trimming removed 3 bases from V and 1 base from J; junction bases left unmatched: 12. The CDR3 sequence: CASSFISGTGAISNQPQHF. In nucleotides, the CDR3 is TGTGCCAGCAGTTTTATATCCGGGACAGGGGCGATAAGCAATCAGCCCCAGCATTTT.

This sequence joins TRBV5-1 and TRBJ2-5, with D uncertain. The CDR3 extends over 12 amino acids. V lost 5 bases and J lost 2, with 7 bases in between. The germline CDR1 and CDR2 sequences are SGHRS and YFSETQ. Here the CDR3 DNA reads TGCGCCAGCAGATACGGGCAAGAGACCCAGTACTTC. It is translated as CASRYGQETQYF. Based on the CDR3 plus reference TRBV5-1 and TRBJ2-5, the full variable domain is KAGVTQTPRYLIKTRGQQVTLSCSPISGHRSVSWYQQTPGQGLQFLFEYFSETQRNKGNFPGRFSGRQFSNSRSEMNVSTLELGDSALYLCASRYGQETQYFGPGTRLLVL.

This clone appeared once. The V gene is TRBV9, the J gene TRBJ2-3; 8 nucleotides line up with TRBD1. This CDR3 contains 15 residues. Per germline, CDR1 SGDLS and CDR2 YYNGEE. The V segment lost 4 bases and the J segment 4 bases; nucleotides outside the gene matches: 8. The CDR3 nucleotides are TGTGCCAGCAGCACGCGGACAGGGATGCCAGATACGCAGTATTTT. As protein: CASSTRTGMPDTQYF. Full variable domain (missing parts from reference TRBV9 and TRBJ2-3): DSGVTQTPKHLITATGQRVTLRCSPRSGDLSVYWYQQSLDQGLQFLIQYYNGEERAKGNILERFSAQQFPDLHSELNLSSLELGDSALYFCASSTRTGMPDTQYFGPGTRLTVL.

The chain is built from TRBV21-1 and TRBJ2-3; TRBD2 reflects the table's D call only, with no check against the DNA. TRBV21-1 corresponds to a pseudogene. The CDR3 contains 18 residues. This CDR3 reads CASSKAAGGPAGTDTQYF. The CDR3 DNA follows: TGTGCCAGCAGCAAAGCTGCAGGCGGGCCCGCAGGCACAGATACGCAGTATTTT.

The chain combines TRBV27 with TRBJ1-2, with TRBD1 as a possible D gene (6 bases). CDR3 length equals 19 residues. Germline V gene sequence: CDR1 MNHEY, CDR2 SMNVEV (reference sequence). The V and J ends lost 5 bases and 6 bases respectively, with 31 bases between them. The CDR3 DNA follows: TGTGCCAGCAGTCACCAGACCTTGGCACGGGCAGGGGTAATGGATGGCTACACCTTC. Residues: CASSHQTLARAGVMDGYTF.

In this sample, this clone turned up a few times. The rearrangement links TRBV6-2 or TRBV6-3 to TRBJ2-2; 8 nucleotides agree with TRBD2. CDR1 is MNHEY, CDR2 SVGEGT, per germline. This CDR3 is built from 15 residues. After removal of 1 base from V and 5 bases from J, the junction contained 3 bases not matched to a gene. CDR3 sequence (DNA): TGTGCCAGCAGTTACTTTGCTAGCGGGACCGGGGAGCTGTTTTTT. This codes for CASSYFASGTGELFF.

The rearrangement links TRBV7-6 to TRBJ1-2; the D gene is possibly TRBD1 (6 bases). CDR3 length: 15 amino acids. V lost 0 bases, J lost 4 bases, and 12 bases lay in between. Germline lookup yields CDR1 SGHVS and CDR2 FNYEAQ. This chain's CDR3 is CASSLAGGLGYGYTF. CDR3 sequence (DNA): TGTGCCAGCAGCTTAGCGGGGGGGCTTGGCTATGGCTACACCTTC.

The CDR3 reads CASNRGREAFF. In nucleotides, the CDR3 is TGTGCCAGCAACAGGGGCCGTGAAGCTTTCTTT. The rearrangement joins TRBV27 to TRBJ1-1; 7 nucleotides align to TRBD1. CDR3 length: 11 residues. Germline V lookup: CDR1 MNHEY, CDR2 SMNVEV (reference sequence). Trimming at V came to 7 bases and at J to 7 bases, leaving 3 bases not matched to a gene.

The chain carries TRBV7-6 and TRBJ1-3, with 7 bases aligning to TRBD1. This CDR3 spans 16 amino acids. J was trimmed by 0 bases and V by 0 bases; bases with no gene match: 2. Germline lookup yields CDR1 SGHVS and CDR2 FNYEAQ. The CDR3 DNA reads as TGTGCCAGCAGCTTAGCGGGGACAGACTCTGGAAACACCATATATTTT. It translates to CASSLAGTDSGNTIYF.

The chain recombines TRBV27 with TRBJ1-1; D is ambiguous. This CDR3 is 16 amino acids long. CDR1 and CDR2 from the germline V gene are MNHEY and SMNVEV (reference sequence). V was cut by 0 bases and J by 0 bases, with 11 bases left in between. The CDR3 bases are TGTGCCAGCAGTTTATCAGCGTTCAGCATGAACACTGAAGCTTTCTTT. As protein: CASSLSAFSMNTEAFF.